This record covers a single TCR beta chain. Its antigen is undetermined. The same CDR3 arises from other DNA sequences in this sample as well. The data derive from a study of graft-versus-host responses after intestinal transplantation. Study-wide points: GvH clonotypes were identified within recipient marrow, with a subset emerging first in ileum or blood.

CDR3 length equals 15 residues. V gave up 7 bases and J gave up 5 bases, with 15 bases separating them. Germline assignment: CDR1 MDHEN and CDR2 SYDVKM. Sequencing was performed with immunoSEQ multiplex PCR; in TCRdb, only in-frame clones are kept and a portion is missing. In the table there are about 99,000 clones, over 75% of which are singletons. This TCR was recovered from a human donor who received an intestinal transplant. The rearrangement links TRBV28 to TRBJ1-6; unclear D gene. The sequences come from unstimulated CD4+ T cells sorted from spleen or lymph node cells, collected before intestinal transplant. The CDR3 protein is CASNPPPVNNSPLHF. The CDR3 DNA reads as TGTGCCAGCAACCCCCCCCCGGTCAATAATTCACCCCTCCACTTT.